One and the same sample provided the 25 T cell receptor beta chains below, sequenced in a study of cytomegalovirus exposure and HLA in healthy donors. Sequencing was performed with immunoSEQ multiplex PCR; in TCRdb, only in-frame clones are kept and a portion is missing. The table has 260,000 or so clones, less than 95% seen once; the top ten hold approximately 3%. Sample: PBMCs. Receptors originate from a woman aged 25 to 39 in good health and CMV-seronegative.

This clone appeared a single time. The chain couples TRBV23-1 to TRBJ2-3; a weak D match, TRBD2 (6 bases). TRBV23-1 belongs to the ORF category, with a function that is uncertain. The CDR3 is 14 residues long. V was trimmed by 9 bases and J by 9 bases, leaving 22 bases between them. Here the CDR3 reads CARNFRDSRWTQYF. CDR3 sequence (DNA): TGCGCCAGAAACTTTCGGGACTCCCGGTGGACGCAGTATTTT.

This rearrangement joins TRBV4-3 to TRBJ2-7, with 7 bases matching TRBD1. This CDR3 comprises 14 residues. Germline lookup yields CDR1 LGHNA and CDR2 YSLEER. With V trimmed by 5 bases and J by 4 bases, 8 bases remained unmatched. CDR3 sequence: CASSKTGMAYEQYF. CDR3 sequence (DNA): TGCGCCAGCAGCAAGACAGGGATGGCGTACGAGCAGTACTTC.

V usage is TRBV27 and J usage is TRBJ2-7; D assignment may be TRBD1 or TRBD2 (6 bases each). V shed 3 bases and J shed 0 bases, with 12 bases lying between them. Germline CDR1 and CDR2: MNHEY and SMNVEV (reference sequence). The CDR3 is made up of 15 amino acids. CDR3 residues: CASSLGGGNSYEQYF. The CDR3 DNA reads TGTGCCAGCAGTTTGGGGGGCGGTAACTCCTACGAGCAGTACTTC.

J is TRBJ2-1 and V is TRBV28; possibly TRBD2 for D (6 bases). The CDR3 is 14 residues long. Between the trimmed V and J ends, which lost 7 bases and 9 bases, there was a span of 19 bases. Germline CDR1 reads MDHEN; CDR2 reads SYDVKM. As DNA, the CDR3 is TGTGCCAGCATGGTTCGGGAGTTTTCGGGTGAGCAGTTCTTC. Translated: CASMVREFSGEQFF.

This chain joins TRBV19 and TRBJ2-6, with D possibly TRBD1 on 6 matching bases. Germline CDR1 and CDR2: LNHDA and SQIVND (reference sequence). Trimming stripped 3 bases from V and 3 bases from J, with 12 bases between. The CDR3 has 16 amino acids. The CDR3 sequence: CASSISGVGGANVLTF. Here the CDR3 DNA reads TGTGCCAGTAGTATCTCAGGGGTTGGTGGGGCCAACGTCCTGACTTTC.

The rearrangement joins TRBV27 to TRBJ2-7; 7 bases map to TRBD1. The germline V gene has CDR1 MNHEY and CDR2 SMNVEV (reference sequence). V was pared by 5 bases and J by 3 bases, with 4 bases of the junction left unmatched. The CDR3 loop spans 13 amino acids. The CDR3 sequence: CASSPQGVYEQYF. Written as DNA, the CDR3 is TGTGCCAGCAGTCCCCAGGGGGTCTACGAGCAGTACTTC.

This clone appeared a single time. The CDR3, as DNA: TGTGCCAGCAGCGAAGCGGACACGGGTCATGGAGGCTACACCTTC. This sequence encodes CASSEADTGHGGYTF. V gene TRBV25-1 combines with J gene TRBJ1-2, with a possible D match to TRBD1 (5 bases). The CDR3 consists of 15 residues. CDR1 and CDR2 from the germline V gene are MGHDK and SYGVNS. Trimming removed 6 bases at V and 8 bases at J, with 22 bases between.

V usage is TRBV7-9 and J usage is TRBJ2-5; 8 bases line up with TRBD1. From germline, CDR1 is SEHNR and CDR2 FQNEAQ (reference sequence). This CDR3 comprises 17 residues. V trimming: 0 bases; J trimming: 2 bases; junction bases outside the gene matches: 8. The CDR3 sequence is CASSLAVTGDSQETQYF. In DNA, the CDR3 is TGTGCCAGCAGCTTAGCGGTGACAGGGGATAGTCAAGAGACCCAGTACTTC.

The CDR3 reads CASGRRGNEQFF. The CDR3, as DNA: TGTGCCAGCGGGCGCAGGGGAAATGAGCAGTTCTTC. The V gene is TRBV7-8, the J gene TRBJ2-1; TRBD1 is a possible D gene (6 bases). The V gene's germline CDR1 is SGHVS and CDR2 FQNEAQ. Trimming removed 8 bases at V and 7 bases at J, with 12 bases between. CDR3 size: 12 residues. The full variable domain, with the rest looked up from reference TRBV7-8 and TRBJ2-1, is GAGVSQSPRYKVAKRGQDVALRCDPISGHVSLFWYQQALGQGPEFLTYFQNEAQLDKSGLPSDRFFAERPEGSVSTLKIQRTQQEDSAVYLCASGRRGNEQFFGPGTRLTVL.

The chain has TRBV19 and TRBJ2-7, with D perhaps TRBD2 (5 bases). V shed 6 bases and J shed 3 bases, with 12 bases lying between them. Germline V CDR1 and CDR2: LNHDA, SQIVND (reference sequence). The CDR3 sequence is 13 residues long. The CDR3 is CASSLAGYYEQYF. The DNA for the CDR3 is TGTGCCAGTAGCCTAGCAGGTTACTACGAGCAGTACTTC.

This chain connects TRBV15 to TRBJ2-1, with a possible D match to TRBD2 (6 bases). Trimming cost V 2 bases and J 4 bases, with 9 bases left between them. From germline, CDR1 is LNHNV and CDR2 YYDKDF (reference sequence). The CDR3 runs to 14 residues. The CDR3 nucleotides read TGTGCCACCAGCAGAATGGACTATTACAATGAGCAGTTCTTC. Translated: CATSRMDYYNEQFF. Full variable domain (remainder filled in from reference TRBV15 and TRBJ2-1): DAMVIQNPRYQVTQFGKPVTLSCSQTLNHNVMYWYQQKSSQAPKLLFHYYDKDFNNEADTPDNFQSRRPNTSFCFLDIRSPGLGDTAMYLCATSRMDYYNEQFFGPGTRLTVL.

This clone was counted once. This CDR3 is also generated by other DNA sequences in the sample. J is TRBJ2-3 and V is TRBV19, with no clear D. V was trimmed by 1 base and J by 4 bases, leaving 6 bases between them. Germline V gene data show CDR1 as LNHDA and CDR2 as SQIVND (reference sequence). The CDR3 loop spans 13 amino acids. The CDR3 is CASSIVGADTQYF. CDR3 DNA: TGTGCCAGTAGTATAGTAGGAGCAGATACGCAGTATTTT.

The CDR3 DNA reads TGTGCCAGCAGTTCAAGACTAGCGGGAGATAGGCCGCAAGAGACCCAGTACTTC. This translates into CASSSRLAGDRPQETQYF. V gene TRBV27 combines with J gene TRBJ2-5, with 12 nucleotides matching TRBD2. The CDR3 loop spans 18 amino acids. CDR1 and CDR2 from the germline V gene are MNHEY and SMNVEV (reference sequence). The trim removed 4 bases at V and 2 bases at J, leaving 11 bases unmatched.

The chain is built from TRBV7-9 and TRBJ1-1; D gene uncertain. The CDR3 extends over 15 amino acids. The V end lost 4 bases, the J end lost 3 bases, and 15 bases lay between the germline ends. Germline V gene lookup returns CDR1 SEHNR and CDR2 FQNEAQ (reference sequence). CDR3 sequence (DNA): TGTGCCAGCAGCTGGGGTGGGTCCCCGGACACTGAAGCTTTCTTT. This encodes CASSWGGSPDTEAFF.

This clone was seen a handful of times. The chain's CDR3 is CASKKGSYGYTF. The CDR3 bases are TGTGCCAGTAAAAAGGGGAGCTATGGCTACACCTTC. The chain joins TRBV19 to TRBJ1-2; TRBD1 might be the D (5 bases). Trimming pared 7 bases from V and 4 bases from J, leaving 10 bases between. The CDR3 length is 12 residues. The V gene's germline CDR1 is LNHDA and CDR2 SQIVND (reference sequence).

A single count supports this clone. V gene TRBV10-2 combines with J gene TRBJ2-7; weak D call: TRBD1 (5 bases). CDR3 length equals 13 residues. CDR1 WSHSY and CDR2 SAAADI come from the germline V gene. V shed 6 bases and J shed 2 bases, with 11 bases lying between them. The CDR3 region is CASSPGQPYEQYF. CDR3 nucleotides: TGCGCCAGCAGCCCCGGACAACCCTACGAGCAGTACTTC.

The genes are TRBV9 and TRBJ2-3; the match to TRBD2 covers 14 bases. This CDR3 has 18 amino acids. Looked up from germline, CDR1 is SGDLS and CDR2 is YYNGEE. The V gene end was trimmed by 2 bases and the J gene end by 2 bases; junction bases not matched to a gene: 7. The CDR3 coding sequence is TGTGCCAGCAGCGTCCTACCGGGACTAGCGGGAGCCACAGATACGCAGTATTTT. Its protein is CASSVLPGLAGATDTQYF. Supplemented by reference TRBV9 and TRBJ2-3, the full variable domain reads DSGVTQTPKHLITATGQRVTLRCSPRSGDLSVYWYQQSLDQGLQFLIQYYNGEERAKGNILERFSAQQFPDLHSELNLSSLELGDSALYFCASSVLPGLAGATDTQYFGPGTRLTVL.

The rearrangement links TRBV29-1 to TRBJ2-7; possible D gene TRBD2, 6 bases. The CDR3 is made up of 12 amino acids. Between the trimmed V and J ends, which lost 4 bases and 5 bases, there was a span of 12 bases. The V gene's germline CDR1 is SQVTM and CDR2 ANQGSEA. The CDR3 coding sequence is TGCAGCGTTGTTCGGCGCGGGGACGAGCAGTACTTC. It codes for CSVVRRGDEQYF.

In this sample, this clone turned up once. The chain couples TRBV5-1 to TRBJ2-7; 14 positions match TRBD2. J lost 0 bases, V lost 3 bases, and 8 bases had no gene match. This CDR3 has 18 residues. Germline lookup yields CDR1 SGHRS and CDR2 YFSETQ. The CDR3 is CASSSGLAGGKISYEQYF. DNA for the CDR3: TGCGCCAGCAGCTCAGGACTAGCGGGAGGTAAAATCTCCTACGAGCAGTACTTC.

This sequence joins TRBV9 and TRBJ1-2; 9 bases are a match to TRBD1. The CDR3 is 14 residues long. CDR1 and CDR2 from the germline V gene are SGDLS and YYNGEE. V dropped 0 bases and J dropped 8; count of bases not matched to a gene: 5. Here the CDR3 reads CASSVAGQGGGYTF. Written as DNA, the CDR3 is TGTGCCAGCAGCGTAGCGGGACAGGGTGGGGGCTACACCTTC.

The genes are TRBV27 and TRBJ2-7; 9 bases are a match to TRBD2. CDR1 and CDR2 from the germline V gene are MNHEY and SMNVEV (reference sequence). This CDR3 region has 14 residues. J gave up 3 bases and V 5 bases, and 5 bases lay outside the gene matches. The CDR3 sequence: CASSPLAGSYEQYF. The CDR3 bases are TGTGCCAGCAGTCCACTAGCGGGTAGCTACGAGCAGTACTTC.

V usage is TRBV6-1 and J usage is TRBJ2-1; TRBD2 matches 9 bases. After removal of 1 base from V and 4 bases from J, the junction contained 5 bases not matched to a gene. CDR3 length: 16 amino acids. CDR1 MNHNS and CDR2 SASEGT come from the germline V gene. In DNA, the CDR3 is TGTGCCAGCAGTGAAGGAGTAGCGGGAGTGTACAATGAGCAGTTCTTC. The encoded protein is CASSEGVAGVYNEQFF.

The genes are TRBV7-9 and TRBJ2-5, with 9 bases matching TRBD1. The trim removed 5 bases at V and 2 bases at J, leaving 3 bases unmatched. The CDR3 has 14 amino acids. CDR1 is SEHNR, CDR2 FQNEAQ, per germline (reference sequence). In DNA form, the CDR3 reads TGTGCCAGCAGCCCCGGGACAGGGCAAGAGACCCAGTACTTC. It is translated as CASSPGTGQETQYF.

The chain combines TRBV5-4 with TRBJ2-5, with 9 bases aligning to TRBD2. The length of the CDR3 is 15 residues. The germline gives CDR1 SGHNT, CDR2 YYREEE (reference sequence). V dropped 4 bases and J dropped 10; count of bases not matched to a gene: 14. CDR3 residues: CASSHWTSDPVGQYF. Written as DNA, the CDR3 is TGTGCCAGCAGCCATTGGACTAGCGACCCAGTGGGCCAGTACTTC.

This chain connects TRBV27 to TRBJ2-7; 9 bases fit TRBD2. CDR1 MNHEY and CDR2 SMNVEV come from the germline V gene (reference sequence). The V gene end was trimmed by 2 bases and the J gene end by 7 bases; junction bases not matched to a gene: 15. This CDR3 is built from 17 residues. As DNA, the CDR3 is TGTGCCAGCAGTTTAAGCCCCTTGCCAGCGGGAGGATCTGAGCAGTACTTC. Translation gives CASSLSPLPAGGSEQYF.